The rows below give T cell receptor beta chains drawn from one sample of a study of B cell selection in AIRE deficiency. Clones were read by immunoSEQ multiplex PCR, and TCRdb kept only the in-frame ones, dropping some. This repertoire shows 20,000 to 25,000 clones, approximately 96% found once; its top ten account for around 0.2%. The sample consisted of CD4+CD127+ conventional T cells sorted from PBMCs. These receptors were collected from a human donor in good health. The CDR3 runs from the conserved cysteine through the conserved F or W. A D gene is named only where the DNA matches it firmly. The listing skips clone size in some rows; elsewhere it reads once, few, many or a size class.

d_call	v_call	clone_size	j_call	cdr3_nt	cdr3_aa
TRBD1	TRBV10-3	NA	TRBJ1-1	TGTGCCATCAGTGGGGACAGGGGCGGCACTGAAGCTTTCTTT	CAISGDRGGTEAFF
NA	TRBV28	NA	TRBJ2-5	TGTGCCAGCAGTTCCCTCCACAGGGGAGGAAAAGGGGAGACCCAGTACTTC	CASSSLHRGGKGETQYF
TRBD2	TRBV27	once	TRBJ2-3	TGTGCCAGCAGTTCCCTCAGACTAGCCCGCACAGATACGCAGTATTTT	CASSSLRLARTDTQYF
TRBD2	TRBV7-2	NA	TRBJ2-7	TGTGCCAGCAGCAGCGTTGGCGGGGGGAGCTACGAGCAGTACTTC	CASSSVGGGSYEQYF
NA	TRBV5-1	NA	TRBJ1-1	TGCGCCAGCAGCTTGGCCGCAGGAGTGGTGACTGAAGCTTTCTTT	CASSLAAGVVTEAFF
NA	TRBV7-9	once	TRBJ2-4	TGTGCCAGCAGCTTAAGAGGGACGGACATTCAGTACTTC	CASSLRGTDIQYF
NA	TRBV4-2	NA	TRBJ2-7	TGTGCCAGCAGCCTGAGTGGCGGGACAGATTCCTACGAGCAGTACTTC	CASSLSGGTDSYEQYF
NA	TRBV11-1	NA	TRBJ2-2	TGTGCCAGCAGCCCGACTAGACCCCCCGGGGAGCTGTTTTTT	CASSPTRPPGELFF
NA	TRBV6-6	NA	TRBJ2-7	TGTGCCAGCAGTTCCGGGTCCTACTCTATCCGGTACTTC	CASSSGSYSIRYF
NA	TRBV21-1	NA	TRBJ2-1	TGTGCCAGCAGCTTACCGGGACGCCTCTACAATGAGCAGTTCTTC	CASSLPGRLYNEQFF
NA	TRBV5-4	NA	TRBJ1-2	TGTGCCAGCAGCTCCCGGAACTATGGCTACACCTTC	CASSSRNYGYTF
TRBD2	TRBV6-1	NA	TRBJ2-3	TGTGCCAGCAGTGCCCACCTAGCGGGAGGGCCAGGGGGCACAGATACGCAGTATTTT	CASSAHLAGGPGGTDTQYF
NA	TRBV11-1	NA	TRBJ2-7	TGTGCCAGCAGCCCCCGGGACACCGGGGAGCAGTACTTC	CASSPRDTGEQYF
TRBD2	TRBV7-3	NA	TRBJ2-2	TGTGCCAGCAGCTTATCGCTAGCGGGAGGGGACCGGGAGCTGTTTTTT	CASSLSLAGGDRELFF
NA	TRBV20-1	NA	TRBJ1-1	TGCAGTGCTAGAGACAGGTTACAAGCTTTCTTT	CSARDRLQAFF
NA	TRBV27	NA	TRBJ2-1	TGTGCCAGCAGTACCGGGACGTTTTCCTACAATGAGCAGTTCTTC	CASSTGTFSYNEQFF
TRBD2	TRBV6-5	NA	TRBJ2-1	TGTGCCAGTACACTAGCGGGCAACTCCAATGAGCAGTTCTTC	CASTLAGNSNEQFF
TRBD2	TRBV11-2	NA	TRBJ2-3	TGTGCCAGCAGCTCGGGACTAGCGGGAGGGGCAGATACGCAGTATTTT	CASSSGLAGGADTQYF
TRBD1	TRBV19	NA	TRBJ2-3	TGTGCCAGTAGGGACAGGGCAACAGATACGCAGTATTTT	CASRDRATDTQYF
NA	TRBV11-2	NA	TRBJ2-2	TGTGCCAGCAGCTTAGCGGGACAAAACACCGGGGAGCTGTTTTTT	CASSLAGQNTGELFF
NA	TRBV2	NA	TRBJ2-3	TGTGCCAGCAGTGAGGGGGATGATACAGATACGCAGTATTTT	CASSEGDDTDTQYF
NA	TRBV10-3	NA	TRBJ1-2	TGTGCCATCATGGGGGAGTCAGGACGGAACTCCTATGGCTACACCTTC	CAIMGESGRNSYGYTF
NA	TRBV28	once	TRBJ1-1	TGTGCCAGCAGCCTTCGGGGGGGATCGGGGAACACTGAAGCTTTCTTT	CASSLRGGSGNTEAFF
NA	TRBV5-1	NA	TRBJ2-3	TGCGCCAGCAGCTTGGTGGGGAAACGGGACCTCTGGCCAGATACGCAGTATTTT	CASSLVGKRDLWPDTQYF
TRBD1	TRBV18	NA	TRBJ1-5	TGTGCCAGCTCACCAACGACAGGGGGAGGTCAGCCCCAGCATTTT	CASSPTTGGGQPQHF
TRBD1	TRBV5-5	NA	TRBJ2-7	TGTGCCAGCAGCAGCTCGGACAGGGACGAGCAGTACTTC	CASSSSDRDEQYF
NA	TRBV10-3	NA	TRBJ2-1	TGTGCCATCAAACCCACCGGGGATGAGCAGTTCTTC	CAIKPTGDEQFF
TRBD1	TRBV29-1	once	TRBJ1-1	TGCAGCCAGGGGGGCCCGGGGGCTGAAGCTTTCTTT	CSQGGPGAEAFF
NA	TRBV20-1	NA	TRBJ2-7	TGCAGTGCTAGGAGTTCCTACGAGCAGTACTTC	CSARSSYEQYF
TRBD2	TRBV2	NA	TRBJ2-7	TGTGCCAGCAGATACGGACTAGCGGCGGGACACGAGCAGTACTTC	CASRYGLAAGHEQYF
TRBD2	TRBV9	NA	TRBJ2-1	TGTGCCAGCAGCGTAGCGGCTAGCGGGCCCTACAATGAGCAGTTCTTC	CASSVAASGPYNEQFF
NA	TRBV5-4	NA	TRBJ2-1	TGTGCCAGCAGCGCGATCGATTCGCGGGGTGAGCAGTTCTTC	CASSAIDSRGEQFF
TRBD1	TRBV19	NA	TRBJ1-1	TGTGCCAGTAGTATCCCCGGGACAGTGAACACTGAAGCTTTCTTT	CASSIPGTVNTEAFF
NA	TRBV28	NA	TRBJ2-2	TGTGCCAGCAGCCTCGTGGCCGGGGAGCTGTTTTTT	CASSLVAGELFF
TRBD1	TRBV7-2	NA	TRBJ2-7	TGTGCCAGCACCATGGGACTGGGACAGGGGATCTACGAGCAGTACTTC	CASTMGLGQGIYEQYF
TRBD2	TRBV7-9	NA	TRBJ2-3	TGTGCCAGCAGCTTAACGACTAGCGGTAGCACAGATACGCAGTATTTT	CASSLTTSGSTDTQYF
NA	TRBV5-1	NA	TRBJ2-1	TGCGCCAGCAGCTTGCGGGGAACTATCAGGGGCTCCTACAATGAGCAGTTCTTC	CASSLRGTIRGSYNEQFF
NA	TRBV6-1	NA	TRBJ1-4	TGTGCCAGCAGTGGGACAGCGTATAATGAAAAACTGTTTTTT	CASSGTAYNEKLFF
NA	TRBV7-9	NA	TRBJ1-4	TGTGCCAGCAGCTTAAGAATAGCTGAAAAACTGTTTTTT	CASSLRIAEKLFF
NA	TRBV5-1	NA	TRBJ1-1	TGCGCCAGCAGTCGTGGGAAGAACACTGAAGCTTTCTTT	CASSRGKNTEAFF